This TCR beta chain is from a study of blood T cell repertoires in COVID-19. How the authors handled the data: Amplification of reference gene primers provided the estimated nucleated cell counts. TCRdb's table, derived via immunoSEQ multiplex PCR, lists solely in-frame clones and lacks some. V, J and clone size derive from that table, while D and trimming were established from the DNA sequence. The sample holds some 190,000 clones, over 80% seen once. This clone was observed once. The CDR3 extends over 15 amino acids. The germline V gene has CDR1 LNHDA and CDR2 SQIVND (reference sequence). The V end was cut by 3 bases, the J end by 5 bases, with 16 bases between.

The J gene is TRBJ2-5, the V gene TRBV19, with D unclear. This clonotype originated in a woman aged 55-70 years with COVID-19, enrolled during active disease. Specimen: peripheral blood. The CDR3 here is CASSIGGRARETQYF. CDR3 nucleotide sequence: TGTGCCAGTAGTATTGGCGGCCGAGCGCGGGAGACCCAGTACTTC.